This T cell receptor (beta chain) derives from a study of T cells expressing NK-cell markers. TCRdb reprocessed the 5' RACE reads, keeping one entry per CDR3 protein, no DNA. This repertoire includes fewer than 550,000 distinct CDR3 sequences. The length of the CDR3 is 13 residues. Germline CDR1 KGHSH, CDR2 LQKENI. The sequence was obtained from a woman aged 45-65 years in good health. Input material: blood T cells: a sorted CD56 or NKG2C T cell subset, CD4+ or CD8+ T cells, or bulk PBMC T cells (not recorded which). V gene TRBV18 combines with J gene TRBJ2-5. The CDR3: CASSKSTFETQYF.